Below, 18 T cell receptor beta chains from the same sample are listed, as sequenced in a study of T cell responses to AZD1222 COVID-19 vaccine. The repertoire was sequenced with immunoSEQ multiplex PCR; TCRdb's copy has only in-frame clones and lacks some. The sample records about 80,000 clones, about 91% being singletons. Material: peripheral blood, obtained 28 days after the second AZD1222 dose. These receptors originate from an adult who received the AZD1222 COVID-19 vaccine.

The rearrangement uses TRBV6-1 and TRBJ2-1; D gene uncertain. The germline V gene encodes CDR1 MNHNS and CDR2 SASEGT. V was clipped by 3 bases and J by 0 bases, with 12 bases between them. This CDR3 region has 16 residues. In nucleotides, the CDR3 is TGTGCCAGCAGTGACCCGACGGCGAGCTCCTACAATGAGCAGTTCTTC. Translated: CASSDPTASSYNEQFF.

The V gene is TRBV5-1, the J gene TRBJ1-3; maybe TRBD1 (6 bases). The CDR3 length is 15 residues. CDR1 and CDR2 from the germline V gene are SGHRS and YFSETQ. V gave up 0 bases and J gave up 1 base, with 8 bases separating them. The chain's CDR3 is CASSLDTGSGNTIYF. DNA for the CDR3: TGCGCCAGCAGCTTGGATACAGGGTCTGGAAACACCATATATTTT.

J is TRBJ1-5 and V is TRBV19, with 7 bases matching TRBD1. Unmatched junction bases numbered 7, after V lost 4 bases and J lost 4 bases. From germline, CDR1 is LNHDA and CDR2 SQIVND (reference sequence). The CDR3 has 15 amino acids. The CDR3 protein is CASSTRQGPNQPQHF. DNA for the CDR3: TGTGCCAGTAGTACTCGACAGGGTCCAAATCAGCCCCAGCATTTT.

This clone was seen a handful of times. The chain links TRBV7-9 to TRBJ1-1; D is perhaps TRBD1 (6 bases). Trimming removed 0 bases at V and 1 base at J, with 12 bases between. Germline V gives CDR1 SEHNR, CDR2 FQNEAQ (reference sequence). This CDR3 region has 16 residues. The CDR3 is CASSLAGQLPNTEAFF. CDR3 coding DNA: TGTGCCAGCAGCTTAGCTGGACAGCTGCCGAACACTGAAGCTTTCTTT.

V usage is TRBV27 and J usage is TRBJ1-2; D possibly corresponds to TRBD1 (6 bases). V was clipped by 7 bases and J by 8 bases, with 14 bases between them. Germline V gene lookup returns CDR1 MNHEY and CDR2 SMNVEV (reference sequence). The CDR3 has 12 amino acids. The CDR3, as DNA: TGTGCCAGCAAACCGGGGGGCGGCGGCTACACCTTC. It encodes CASKPGGGGYTF.

V is TRBV15 and J is TRBJ1-1; a weak D match, TRBD1 (6 bases). Per the germline V gene, CDR1 is LNHNV and CDR2 is YYDKDF (reference sequence). The ends were cut back, 6 bases at V and 1 base at J, with 9 bases in the middle. The CDR3 has 13 residues. The CDR3 sequence is CATRRGGNTEAFF. CDR3 DNA sequence: TGTGCCACCAGAAGGGGGGGGAACACTGAAGCTTTCTTT.

This clone showed up just once. This sequence joins TRBV6-1 and TRBJ1-6; D ambiguous. The CDR3 is 16 residues long. V lost 2 bases, J lost 5 bases, and 13 bases lay in between. Per the germline V gene, CDR1 is MNHNS and CDR2 is SASEGT. CDR3 region: CASSELVRGNNSPLHF. The CDR3 region has the DNA TGTGCCAGCAGTGAACTGGTACGGGGAAATAATTCACCCCTCCACTTT.

V is TRBV3-1 (or the pseudogene TRBV3-2) and J is TRBJ1-2; D not certain. The CDR3 covers 13 residues. The germline V gene encodes CDR1 LGHDT and CDR2 YNNKEL (reference sequence). V gave up 3 bases and J gave up 7 bases, with 12 bases separating them. CDR3 DNA: TGTGCCAGCAGCCACCCCCGGAGGGCTGGCTACACCTTC. Translated: CASSHPRRAGYTF.

This chain joins TRBV5-1 and TRBJ2-5; tentative D call: TRBD1 (6 bases). The germline gives CDR1 SGHRS, CDR2 YFSETQ. The CDR3 is made up of 12 amino acids. The V gene lost 4 bases and the J gene lost 5 bases, with 9 bases spanning the gap. The CDR3 sequence is CASSPGAETQYF. In nucleotides, the CDR3 is TGCGCCAGCAGCCCAGGGGCCGAGACCCAGTACTTC.

The chain combines TRBV19 with TRBJ1-2, with TRBD1 matching over 10 bases. CDR1 LNHDA and CDR2 SQIVND come from the germline V gene (reference sequence). Trimming removed 5 bases from V and 8 bases from J; junction bases left unmatched: 8. CDR3 length: 14 amino acids. CDR3 residues: CASSGTGAIQGYTF. The CDR3 bases are TGTGCCAGTAGTGGGACAGGGGCCATACAGGGCTACACCTTC. Full variable domain (remainder filled in from reference TRBV19 and TRBJ1-2): DGGITQSPKYLFRKEGQNVTLSCEQNLNHDAMYWYRQDPGQGLRLIYYSQIVNDFQKGDIAEGYSVSREKKESFPLTVTSAQKNPTAFYLCASSGTGAIQGYTFGSGTRLTVV.

The chain recombines TRBV28 with TRBJ1-1; D is unclear. The CDR3 consists of 14 residues. Germline V gene data show CDR1 as MDHEN and CDR2 as SYDVKM. V lost 6 bases and J lost 1, with 12 bases in between. CDR3 sequence (DNA): TGTGCCAGCAGAACTCGACTTTCGAACACTGAAGCTTTCTTT. This gives the protein CASRTRLSNTEAFF. Variable domain in full (rest from reference TRBV28 and TRBJ1-1): DVKVTQSSRYLVKRTGEKVFLECVQDMDHENMFWYRQDPGLGLRLIYFSYDVKMKEKGDIPEGYSVSREKKERFSLILESASTNQTSMYLCASRTRLSNTEAFFGQGTRLTVV.

There are a few counts of this clone. The J gene is TRBJ2-2, the V gene TRBV6-2 or TRBV6-3, with 7 bases lining up with TRBD2. CDR1 MNHEY and CDR2 SVGEGT come from the germline V gene. The trim removed 5 bases at V and 6 bases at J, leaving 6 bases unmatched. This CDR3 comprises 14 residues. In DNA form, the CDR3 reads TGTGCCAGCAGTCCCTCGGGGGGTTCCGGGGAGCTGTTTTTT. Translation gives CASSPSGGSGELFF.

The chain carries TRBV24-1 and TRBJ2-7; D uncertain. CDR1 is KGHDR, CDR2 SFDVKD, per germline. V dropped 5 bases and J dropped 1 base, with 14 bases sitting between them. The CDR3 has 15 amino acids. The CDR3 reads CATSAQLGGSYEQYF. The CDR3 coding sequence is TGTGCCACCAGTGCCCAACTGGGCGGTTCCTACGAGCAGTACTTC.

The chain uses TRBV14 and TRBJ2-1; no reliable D call. The germline V gene encodes CDR1 SGHDN and CDR2 FVKESK. This CDR3 is built from 15 residues. V was pared by 3 bases and J by 4 bases, with 13 bases between. Here the CDR3 reads CASSHLPRVYNEQFF. CDR3 coding DNA: TGTGCCAGCAGCCATTTACCGAGAGTTTACAATGAGCAGTTCTTC.

The chain carries TRBV29-1 and TRBJ2-1; TRBD2 matches at 7 bases. The junction had 8 bases not matched to a gene; V was cut back by 3 bases and J by 6 bases. The CDR3 is made up of 14 amino acids. CDR1 and CDR2 from the germline V gene are SQVTM and ANQGSEA. The CDR3, as DNA: TGCAGCGTTGACGGGTGGGAGGGCCGCAATGAGCAGTTCTTC. It specifies CSVDGWEGRNEQFF.

The chain is built from TRBV6-5 and TRBJ2-7, with D unclear. Trimming took off 2 bases at V and 0 bases at J, with 5 bases between the two ends. The CDR3 runs to 13 residues. CDR1 MNHEY and CDR2 SVGAGI come from the germline V gene. The CDR3 sequence: CASSYRSSYEQYF. The CDR3 DNA reads TGTGCCAGCAGTTACCGGAGCTCCTACGAGCAGTACTTC.

V usage is TRBV25-1 and J usage is TRBJ2-1, with 7 nucleotides matching TRBD2. This CDR3 is 14 amino acids long. Looked up from germline, CDR1 is MGHDK and CDR2 is SYGVNS. V was pared by 4 bases and J by 5 bases, with 5 bases of the junction left unmatched. CDR3 sequence: CASSVTGGDNEQFF. The CDR3 DNA sequence: TGTGCCAGCAGTGTTACGGGAGGAGACAATGAGCAGTTCTTC.

The V call is TRBV2, the J call TRBJ1-5; D is uncertain. Deletions cut 3 bases from V and 4 bases from J, with 13 bases between. Germline CDR1 SNHLY, CDR2 FYNNEI. The CDR3 extends over 15 amino acids. CDR3: CASSEGLIGNQPQHF. For the CDR3, the DNA is TGTGCCAGCAGTGAGGGTCTAATCGGGAATCAGCCCCAGCATTTT. The complete variable domain, with remaining parts taken from reference TRBV2 and TRBJ1-5, reads EPEVTQTPSHQVTQMGQEVILRCVPISNHLYFYWYRQILGQKVEFLVSFYNNEISEKSEIFDDQFSVERPDGSNFTLKIRSTKLEDSAMYFCASSEGLIGNQPQHFGDGTRLSIL.